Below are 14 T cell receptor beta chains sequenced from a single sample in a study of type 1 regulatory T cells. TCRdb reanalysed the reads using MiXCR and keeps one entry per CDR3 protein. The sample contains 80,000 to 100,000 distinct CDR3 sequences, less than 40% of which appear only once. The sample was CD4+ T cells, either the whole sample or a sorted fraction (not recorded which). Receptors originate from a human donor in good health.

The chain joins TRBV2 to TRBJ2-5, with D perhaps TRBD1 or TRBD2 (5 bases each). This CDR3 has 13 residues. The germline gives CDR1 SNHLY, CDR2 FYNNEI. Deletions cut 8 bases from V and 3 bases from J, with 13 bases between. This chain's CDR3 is CASGGEDEETQYF. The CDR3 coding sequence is TGTGCCAGCGGGGGAGAGGACGAAGAGACCCAGTACTTC.

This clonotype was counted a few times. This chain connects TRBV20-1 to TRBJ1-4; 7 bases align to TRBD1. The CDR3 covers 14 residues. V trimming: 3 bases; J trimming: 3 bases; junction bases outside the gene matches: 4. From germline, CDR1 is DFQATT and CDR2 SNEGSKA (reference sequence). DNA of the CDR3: TGCAGTGCTAGCAGGGGGTCTTCTAATGAAAAACTGTTTTTT. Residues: CSASRGSSNEKLFF.

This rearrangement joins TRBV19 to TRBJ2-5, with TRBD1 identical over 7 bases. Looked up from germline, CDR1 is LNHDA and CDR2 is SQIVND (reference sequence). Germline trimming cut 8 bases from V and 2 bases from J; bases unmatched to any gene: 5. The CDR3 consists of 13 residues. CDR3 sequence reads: CASADREQETQYF. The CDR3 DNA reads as TGTGCCAGTGCAGACAGGGAACAAGAGACCCAGTACTTC.

CDR3 protein: CASSQGMASVGETQYF. The CDR3 DNA reads TGTGCCAGCAGCCAAGGAATGGCTAGCGTAGGAGAGACCCAGTACTTC. V is TRBV3-1 and J is TRBJ2-5; possibly TRBD2 for D (6 bases). The CDR3 runs to 16 residues. Trimming removed 1 base at V and 4 bases at J, with 16 bases between. Looked up from germline, CDR1 is LGHDT and CDR2 is YNNKEL (reference sequence).

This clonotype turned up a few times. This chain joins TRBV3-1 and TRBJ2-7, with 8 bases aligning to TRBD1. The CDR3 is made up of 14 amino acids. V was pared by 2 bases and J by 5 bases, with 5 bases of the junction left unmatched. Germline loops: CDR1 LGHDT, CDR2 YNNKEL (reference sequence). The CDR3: CASSQQDRAHEQYF. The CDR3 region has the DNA TGTGCCAGCAGCCAACAGGACAGGGCCCACGAGCAGTACTTC.

The CDR3 loop is CASSRAASYNEQFF. CDR3 nucleotides: TGTGCCAGTAGCAGGGCGGCTTCGTACAATGAGCAGTTCTTC. V and J are TRBV19 and TRBJ2-1; D may be TRBD1 (5 bases). Germline-derived CDR1 and CDR2 are LNHDA and SQIVND (reference sequence). Trimming stripped 6 bases from V and 4 bases from J, with 13 bases between. The CDR3 is made up of 14 amino acids.

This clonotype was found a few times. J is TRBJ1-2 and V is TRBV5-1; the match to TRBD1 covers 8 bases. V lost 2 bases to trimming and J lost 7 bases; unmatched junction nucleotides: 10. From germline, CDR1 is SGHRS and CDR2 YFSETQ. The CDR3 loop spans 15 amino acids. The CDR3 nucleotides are TGCGCCAGCAGCTTAGGAGACAGGGGTGGTGGTGGCTACACCTTC. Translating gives CASSLGDRGGGGYTF.

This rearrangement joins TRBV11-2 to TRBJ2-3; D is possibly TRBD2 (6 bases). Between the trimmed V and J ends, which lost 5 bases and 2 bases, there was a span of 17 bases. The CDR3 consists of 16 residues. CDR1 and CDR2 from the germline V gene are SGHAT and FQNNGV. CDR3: CASSPLWEVTTDTQYF. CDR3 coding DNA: TGTGCCAGCAGCCCTCTCTGGGAGGTGACCACAGATACGCAGTATTTT.

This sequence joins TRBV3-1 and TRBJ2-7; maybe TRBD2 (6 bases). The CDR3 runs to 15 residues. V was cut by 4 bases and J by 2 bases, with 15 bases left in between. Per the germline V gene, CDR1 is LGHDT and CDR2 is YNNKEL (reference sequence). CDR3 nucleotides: TGTGCCAGCAGCCGTAGTGTGGCGGGGCCCTACGAGCAGTACTTC. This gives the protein CASSRSVAGPYEQYF.

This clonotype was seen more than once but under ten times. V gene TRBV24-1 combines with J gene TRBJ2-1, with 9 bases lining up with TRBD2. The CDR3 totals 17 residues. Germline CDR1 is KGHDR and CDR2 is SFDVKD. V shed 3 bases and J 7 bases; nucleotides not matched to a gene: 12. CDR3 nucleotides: TGTGCCACCAGTGATATCGCGGGAGGGCCGGGGTGGAATGAGCAGTTCTTC. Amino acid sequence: CATSDIAGGPGWNEQFF.

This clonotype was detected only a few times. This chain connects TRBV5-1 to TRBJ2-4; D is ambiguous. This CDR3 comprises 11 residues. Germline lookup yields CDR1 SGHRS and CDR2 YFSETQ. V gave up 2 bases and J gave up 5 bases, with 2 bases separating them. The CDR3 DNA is TGCGCCAGCAGCTTTGAAAACATTCAGTACTTC. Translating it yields CASSFENIQYF.

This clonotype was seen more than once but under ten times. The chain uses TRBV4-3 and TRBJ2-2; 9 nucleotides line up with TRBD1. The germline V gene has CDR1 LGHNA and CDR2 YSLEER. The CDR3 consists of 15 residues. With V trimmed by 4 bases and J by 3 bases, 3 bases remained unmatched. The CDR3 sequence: CASSLRQGDTGELFF. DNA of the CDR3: TGCGCCAGCAGCCTTCGACAGGGGGACACCGGGGAGCTGTTTTTT.

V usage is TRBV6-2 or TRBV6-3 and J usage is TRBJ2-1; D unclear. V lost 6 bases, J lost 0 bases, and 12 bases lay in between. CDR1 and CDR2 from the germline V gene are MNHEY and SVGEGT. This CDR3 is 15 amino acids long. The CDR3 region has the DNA TGTGCCAGCAGCCGTACCTGGAGCTCCTACAATGAGCAGTTCTTC. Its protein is CASSRTWSSYNEQFF.

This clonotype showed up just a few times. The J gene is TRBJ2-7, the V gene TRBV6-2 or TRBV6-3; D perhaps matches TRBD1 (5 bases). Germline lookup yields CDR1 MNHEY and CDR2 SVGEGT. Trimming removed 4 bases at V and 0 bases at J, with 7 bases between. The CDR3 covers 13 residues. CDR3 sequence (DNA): TGTGCCAGCAGTTGGACACTCTCCTACGAGCAGTACTTC. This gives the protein CASSWTLSYEQYF.